The next 5 T cell receptor beta chains were all read from a single sample in a study of blood T cell repertoires in COVID-19. Some clones are missing from TCRdb's copy, which holds only in-frame ones; the method was immunoSEQ multiplex PCR. The sample contains some 54,000 clones, more than 85% of which appear only once. The sequenced material came from peripheral blood. Receptor source: a man in his sixties with acute or convalescent COVID-19.

The V call is TRBV7-2, the J call TRBJ1-2, with D perhaps TRBD1 (6 bases). CDR3 length equals 15 residues. The germline V and J ends were trimmed by 4 bases and 8 bases, with 20 bases remaining between them. CDR1 and CDR2 from the germline V gene are SGHTA and FQGNSA. The CDR3 reads CASSSNPDRNRGYTF. DNA for the CDR3: TGTGCCAGCAGCTCCAACCCCGACAGGAACAGAGGCTACACCTTC.

V and J are TRBV19 and TRBJ2-7; 9 bases fit TRBD2. The germline CDR1 and CDR2 sequences are LNHDA and SQIVND (reference sequence). This CDR3 spans 15 amino acids. The trim removed 5 bases at V and 2 bases at J, leaving 7 bases unmatched. Here the CDR3 DNA reads TGTGCCAGTAGTCCTGAAGCGGGAGGTACCTACGAGCAGTACTTC. Amino acids: CASSPEAGGTYEQYF.

The rearrangement joins TRBV7-9 to TRBJ2-7; 7 bases align to TRBD1. The CDR3 contains 15 residues. V lost 4 bases and J lost 4; bases outside the gene matches: 10. Germline CDR1 reads SEHNR; CDR2 reads FQNEAQ (reference sequence). CDR3 DNA sequence: TGTGCCAGCAGCTCGACCGGGACAGTTTCTTACGAGCAGTACTTC. Its protein product is CASSSTGTVSYEQYF.

The V gene is TRBV30, the J gene TRBJ2-4; 8 bases line up with TRBD1. The CDR3 runs 12 residues. From germline, CDR1 is GTSNPN and CDR2 SVGIG (reference sequence). Losses at the gene ends were 0 bases for V and 8 bases for J; bases not matched to a gene: 0. The chain's CDR3 is CAWSVQGDIQYF. The CDR3 nucleotides read TGTGCCTGGAGTGTACAGGGGGACATTCAGTACTTC.

The genes are TRBV4-1 and TRBJ1-2, with D possibly being TRBD1 (5 bases). V was clipped by 0 bases and J by 3 bases, with 17 bases between them. Looked up from germline, CDR1 is MGHRA and CDR2 is YSYEKL. The CDR3 is 17 residues long. The CDR3 is CASSQDLPAGSDYGYTF. Here the CDR3 DNA reads TGCGCCAGCAGCCAAGACCTTCCCGCAGGGTCGGACTATGGCTACACCTTC.